The text below deals with one T cell receptor beta chain. J gave up 5 bases and V 1 base, and 13 bases lay outside the gene matches. Per germline, CDR1 MGHDK and CDR2 SYGVNS. CDR3 length: 18 residues. This record comes from a study of OX40 agonist ivuxolimab in advanced cancers. The repertoire was sequenced with immunoSEQ multiplex PCR; TCRdb's copy has only in-frame clones and lacks some. The sample shows approximately 10,000 clones, around 84% of them seen only once. This TCR was recovered from an adult with an advanced solid tumor such as melanoma, head and neck, liver or kidney cancer. The starting material was CD4+ or CD8+ T cells sorted from blood, obtained in a trial of the OX40 agonist ivuxolimab. This sequence joins TRBV25-1 and TRBJ2-3, with TRBD2 matching 9 bases. CDR3 sequence reads: CASSESGRASGDGDTQYF. For the CDR3, the DNA is TGTGCCAGCAGTGAATCGGGGAGGGCTAGCGGGGATGGAGATACGCAGTATTTT. The full variable domain, completed using reference TRBV25-1 and TRBJ2-3, is EADIYQTPRYLVIGTGKKITLECSQTMGHDKMYWYQQDPGMELHLIHYSYGVNSTEKGDLSSESTVSRIRTEHFPLTLESARPSHTSQYLCASSESGRASGDGDTQYFGPGTRLTVL.